Shown below are 3 T cell receptor beta chains from a single sample sequenced in a study of shared clonotypes between healthy human individuals. Sequencing used immunoSEQ multiplex PCR; TCRdb keeps in-frame clones, though not all of them. Of over 400,000 clones listed, around 85% are singletons. The specimen was PBMCs. The receptors derive from a woman aged 40 to 50 in good health. Some clones in this sample may be carry-over from other donors' samples.

Comment on this clone: This likely stems from a read error, as it lies one base from a far larger clone. This chain connects TRBV30 to TRBJ1-6; 9 bases line up with TRBD1. The CDR3 covers 13 residues. Germline values: CDR1 GTSNPN, CDR2 SVGIG (reference sequence). The CDR3 coding sequence is TGTGCCTGTAGTGAGGACAGGGGTTCACCCCTCCACTTT. Encoded protein: CACSEDRGSPLHF.

The count of this clone is one. The chain links TRBV9 to TRBJ2-7; no clear D gene. The CDR3 has 14 amino acids. From germline, CDR1 is SGDLS and CDR2 YYNGEE. Trimming removed 0 bases from V and 1 base from J, with 8 bases in between. CDR3 DNA sequence: TGTGCCAGCAGCGTAGCCGGACCTTCCTACGAGCAGTACTTC. This translates into CASSVAGPSYEQYF.

The chain employs TRBV11-2 and TRBJ2-7; no clear D gene. The germline V gene encodes CDR1 SGHAT and CDR2 FQNNGV. V was trimmed by 1 base and J by 3 bases, leaving 13 bases between them. This CDR3 has 15 amino acids. For the CDR3, the DNA is TGTGCCAGCAGCTTAGCGTCTAGTGGAGTCTACGAGCAGTACTTC. This codes for CASSLASSGVYEQYF. Drawing the rest from reference TRBV11-2 and TRBJ2-7, the complete variable domain is EAGVAQSPRYKIIEKRQSVAFWCNPISGHATLYWYQQILGQGPKLLIQFQNNGVVDDSQLPKDRFSAERLKGVDSTLKIQPAKLEDSAVYLCASSLASSGVYEQYFGPGTRLTVT.